A single sample gave rise to the 14 T cell receptor beta chains below, sequenced in a study of regulatory T cells in long-lasting Graves disease. This sample's time point: newly diagnosed GD, antithyroid drugs for less than 3 months. RNA extracted from PBMCs served as the sequencing template. Construction of the TCR beta libraries employed iRepertoire HTBI primers in conjunction with Arm-PCR of CDR3 regions. Each CDR3 protein is one row after TCRdb ran MiXCR on the multiplex PCR reads. The sample yields 530,000 or so distinct CDR3 sequences, 13% seen once. These data are also associated with another study on T cells in Graves' hyperthyroidism and ophthalmopathy.

The input for sequencing was peripheral blood mononuclear cells (PBMCs), taken at new diagnosis, from a patient treated with antithyroid drugs. These receptors came from a man under 40 with Graves disease.

This clonotype was counted many times. The chain links TRBV11-2 to TRBJ2-3; 9 bases match TRBD2. Trimming cost V 5 bases and J 2 bases; bases outside gene matches: 5. Per germline, CDR1 SGHAT and CDR2 FQNNGV. There are 15 residues in the CDR3. In DNA, the CDR3 is TGTGCCAGCAGCAAGCTAGCGGGACTCACAGATACGCAGTATTTT. It codes for CASSKLAGLTDTQYF.

For this clonotype: A read error may produce the germline difference seen at one junction end. This chain links TRBV27 with TRBJ1-3; D ambiguous. The germline V gene has CDR1 MNHEY and CDR2 SMNVEV (reference sequence). This CDR3 has 14 amino acids. The CDR3: CASSFAGSGTTIYF. The CDR3, as DNA: TGCGCCAGCAGTTTTGCGGGTTCTGGAACCACCATATATTTT.

The rearrangement uses TRBV30 and TRBJ2-5; D is tentatively TRBD1 or TRBD2 (6 bases each). Trimming removed 0 bases from V and 5 bases from J, with 16 bases in between. The V gene's germline CDR1 is GTSNPN and CDR2 SVGIG (reference sequence). CDR3 size: 15 residues. CDR3 amino acids: CAWSVFPGGAETQYF. CDR3 DNA: TGTGCCTGGAGTGTATTCCCCGGGGGCGCGGAGACCCAGTACTTC.

The table lists this clonotype with many counts. The genes are TRBV3-1 and TRBJ2-5, with TRBD1 as a possible D gene (5 bases). Germline CDR1 reads LGHDT; CDR2 reads YNNKEL (reference sequence). Trimming took 0 bases from V and 5 from J, leaving 13 bases between them. The CDR3 runs to 15 residues. The chain's CDR3 is CASSQDLGPEETQYF. The CDR3 DNA reads as TGTGCCAGCAGCCAAGATCTGGGGCCCGAGGAGACCCAGTACTTC.

Many counts were recorded for this clonotype. V and J are TRBV13 and TRBJ2-3; TRBD2 matches 14 bases. J was trimmed by 4 bases and V by 5 bases; bases with no gene match: 8. The CDR3 has 17 residues. Germline V CDR1 and CDR2: PRHDT, FYEKMQ (reference sequence). CDR3 in DNA: TGTGCCAGCAGCACTGGACTAGCGGGAGGACCCTCAGATACGCAGTATTTT. Translation gives CASSTGLAGGPSDTQYF.

This sequence joins TRBV7-9 and TRBJ1-5; D unclear. CDR3 size: 12 residues. V lost 3 bases and J 10 bases, leaving 10 bases between the germline ends. Germline V gives CDR1 SEHNR, CDR2 FQNEAQ (reference sequence). The CDR3 DNA reads as TGTGCCAGCAGCTTCGGTGATGGCCCCCAGCATTTT. It translates to CASSFGDGPQHF.

This clonotype was seen ten or more times. The chain couples TRBV7-9 to TRBJ1-4; 7 bases line up with TRBD1. CDR1 SEHNR and CDR2 FQNEAQ come from the germline V gene (reference sequence). The ends lost 3 bases at V and 4 bases at J; junction bases unmatched: 5. There are 15 residues in the CDR3. In DNA form, the CDR3 reads TGTGCCAGCAGCTTGGGACAGACAATTAATGAAAAACTGTTTTTT. The encoded protein is CASSLGQTINEKLFF. Full variable domain (missing parts from reference TRBV7-9 and TRBJ1-4): DTGVSQNPRHKITKRGQNVTFRCDPISEHNRLYWYRQTLGQGPEFLTYFQNEAQLEKSRLLSDRFSAERPKGSFSTLEIQRTEQGDSAMYLCASSLGQTINEKLFFGSGTQLSVL.

A word on this clonotype: This clone may be a read error of a much larger clone one base away. The CDR3 is CASRTGGRMYTQYF. Written as DNA, the CDR3 is TGTGCCAGCAGGACTGGCGGGAGGATGTATACGCAGTATTTT. The rearrangement links TRBV27 to TRBJ2-3; 8 bases agree with TRBD2. The CDR3 runs 14 residues. The germline gives CDR1 MNHEY, CDR2 SMNVEV (reference sequence). The ends lost 6 bases at V and 7 bases at J; junction bases unmatched: 9.

The CDR3 region is CASSRTKGRTDTQYF. CDR3 in DNA: TGTGCCAGCAGTCGGACAAAAGGACGCACAGATACGCAGTATTTT. The chain employs TRBV27 and TRBJ2-3; possibly TRBD1 for D (5 bases). The CDR3 loop spans 15 amino acids. The germline V gene encodes CDR1 MNHEY and CDR2 SMNVEV (reference sequence). V shed 5 bases and J shed 1 base, with 13 bases lying between them.

Details on this clonotype: This may be a read error, as it is one base from a much larger clone. The chain employs TRBV6-1 and TRBJ2-7; TRBD2 matches at 13 bases. The CDR3 consists of 15 residues. CDR1 is MNHNS and CDR2 is SASEGT in the germline V gene. V shed 6 bases and J 7 bases; nucleotides not matched to a gene: 9. The CDR3 nucleotides read TGTGCCAGCAGGGGGACTAGCGGGGTGTACAATGAGCAGTACTTC. Protein: CASRGTSGVYNEQYF.

This clonotype was counted ten times or more. The chain combines TRBV20-1 with TRBJ1-2, with D maybe TRBD1 (5 bases). This CDR3 contains 14 residues. V dropped 6 bases and J dropped 3 bases, with 17 bases sitting between them. Looked up from germline, CDR1 is DFQATT and CDR2 is SNEGSKA (reference sequence). This CDR3 reads CSAHEPTGHYGYTF. CDR3 nucleotides: TGCAGTGCACACGAGCCTACAGGTCACTATGGCTACACCTTC.

Of note for this clonotype: A read error may explain this, as a much larger clone is one base away. The V and J genes are TRBV20-1 and TRBJ2-7; TRBD2 matches 7 bases. Unmatched junction bases numbered 6, after V lost 3 bases and J lost 4 bases. CDR1 DFQATT and CDR2 SNEGSKA come from the germline V gene (reference sequence). CDR3 length: 13 amino acids. The CDR3 sequence is CSARDGRTYEQYF. In DNA, the CDR3 is TGCAGTGCTAGGGACGGGAGGACTTACGAGCAGTACTTC.

This clonotype was seen ten or more times. V is TRBV12-5 and J is TRBJ2-1; 7 nucleotides match TRBD2. Germline V gene data show CDR1 as LGHNT and CDR2 as FRNRAP. Trimming at V came to 4 bases and at J to 4 bases, leaving 7 bases not matched to a gene. CDR3 length: 15 amino acids. The CDR3: CASGSASGGYNEQFF. CDR3 bases: TGTGCTAGTGGTTCCGCTAGCGGAGGATACAATGAGCAGTTCTTC. The entire variable domain, with the rest obtained from reference TRBV12-5 and TRBJ2-1, is as follows: DARVTQTPRHKVTEMGQEVTMRCQPILGHNTVFWYRQTMMQGLELLAYFRNRAPLDDSGMPKDRFSAEMPDATLATLKIQPSEPRDSAVYFCASGSASGGYNEQFFGPGTRLTVL.

This chain joins TRBV27 and TRBJ2-6, with 8 bases identical to TRBD1. CDR1 and CDR2 from the germline V gene are MNHEY and SMNVEV (reference sequence). The CDR3 length is 16 residues. Trimming cost V 11 bases and J 2 bases; bases outside gene matches: 11. In DNA, the CDR3 is TGTGCCTCCCGACGACAGGGGCTCACTGGGGCCAACGTCCTGACTTTC. Protein: CASRRQGLTGANVLTF.